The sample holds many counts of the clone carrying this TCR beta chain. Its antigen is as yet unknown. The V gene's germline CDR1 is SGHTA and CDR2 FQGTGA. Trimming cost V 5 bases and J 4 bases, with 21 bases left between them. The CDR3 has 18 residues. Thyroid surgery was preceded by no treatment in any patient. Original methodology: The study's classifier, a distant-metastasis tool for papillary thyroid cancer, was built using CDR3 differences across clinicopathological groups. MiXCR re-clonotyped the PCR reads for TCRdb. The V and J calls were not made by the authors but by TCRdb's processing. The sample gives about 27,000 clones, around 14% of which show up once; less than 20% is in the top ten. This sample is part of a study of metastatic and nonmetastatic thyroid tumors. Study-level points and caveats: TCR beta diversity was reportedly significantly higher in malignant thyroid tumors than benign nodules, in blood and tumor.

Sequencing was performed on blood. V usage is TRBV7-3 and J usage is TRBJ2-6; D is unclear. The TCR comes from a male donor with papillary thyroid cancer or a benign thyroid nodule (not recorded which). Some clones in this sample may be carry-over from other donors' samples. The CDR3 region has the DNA TGTGCCAGCAGCCCAAACCCTCCTACGCTGGCGGGGGCCAACGTCCTGACTTTC. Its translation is CASSPNPPTLAGANVLTF.